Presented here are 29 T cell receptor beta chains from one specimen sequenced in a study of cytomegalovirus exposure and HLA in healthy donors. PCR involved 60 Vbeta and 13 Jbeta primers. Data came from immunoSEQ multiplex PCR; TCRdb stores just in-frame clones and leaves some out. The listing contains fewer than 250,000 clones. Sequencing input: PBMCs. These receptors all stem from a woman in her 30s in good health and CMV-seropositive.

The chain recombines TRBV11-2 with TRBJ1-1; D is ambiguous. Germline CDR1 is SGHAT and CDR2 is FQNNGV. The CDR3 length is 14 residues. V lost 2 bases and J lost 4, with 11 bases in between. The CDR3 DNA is TGTGCCAGCAGCTTAACTCCGGTTATCACTGAAGCTTTCTTT. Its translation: CASSLTPVITEAFF.

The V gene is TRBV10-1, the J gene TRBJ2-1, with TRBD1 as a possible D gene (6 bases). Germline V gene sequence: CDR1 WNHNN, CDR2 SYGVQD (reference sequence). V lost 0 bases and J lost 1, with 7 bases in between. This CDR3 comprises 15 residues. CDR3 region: CASSESGASYNEQFF. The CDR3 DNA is TGCGCCAGCAGTGAGTCGGGGGCTTCCTACAATGAGCAGTTCTTC.

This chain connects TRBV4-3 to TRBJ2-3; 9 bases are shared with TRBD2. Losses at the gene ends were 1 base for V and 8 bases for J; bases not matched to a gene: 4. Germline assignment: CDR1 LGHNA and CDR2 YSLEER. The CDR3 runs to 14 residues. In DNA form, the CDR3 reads TGCGCCAGCAGCCAAGCCGGCGGGAGGGCTACGCAGTATTTT. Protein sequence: CASSQAGGRATQYF.

CDR3 in amino acids: CASSDRTGSSDGYTF. The CDR3 DNA follows: TGTGCCAGCAGTGACCGGACAGGGAGTAGTGATGGCTACACCTTC. The chain joins TRBV6-1 to TRBJ1-2; 8 nucleotides line up with TRBD1. V trimming: 3 bases; J trimming: 6 bases; junction bases outside the gene matches: 9. Germline CDR1 MNHNS, CDR2 SASEGT. The CDR3 spans 15 residues.

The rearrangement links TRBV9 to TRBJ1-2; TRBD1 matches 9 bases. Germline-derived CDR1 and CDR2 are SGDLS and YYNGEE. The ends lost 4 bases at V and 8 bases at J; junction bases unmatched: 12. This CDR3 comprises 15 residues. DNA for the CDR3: TGTGCCAGCAGCACCGGGACAGGGAGTTTAGAAGGCTACACCTTC. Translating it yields CASSTGTGSLEGYTF.

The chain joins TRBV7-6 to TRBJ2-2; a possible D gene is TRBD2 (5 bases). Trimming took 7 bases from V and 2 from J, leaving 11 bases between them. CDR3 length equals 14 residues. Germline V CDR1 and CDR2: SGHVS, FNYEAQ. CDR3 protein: CASNEGANTGELFF. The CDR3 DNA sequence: TGTGCCAGCAACGAGGGAGCTAACACCGGGGAGCTGTTTTTT.

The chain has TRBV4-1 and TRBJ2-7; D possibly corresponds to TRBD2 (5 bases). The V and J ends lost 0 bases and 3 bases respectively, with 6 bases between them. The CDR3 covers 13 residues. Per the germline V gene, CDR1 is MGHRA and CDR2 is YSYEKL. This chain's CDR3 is CASSQDRDYEQYF. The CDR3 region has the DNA TGCGCCAGCAGCCAAGATCGGGACTACGAGCAGTACTTC.

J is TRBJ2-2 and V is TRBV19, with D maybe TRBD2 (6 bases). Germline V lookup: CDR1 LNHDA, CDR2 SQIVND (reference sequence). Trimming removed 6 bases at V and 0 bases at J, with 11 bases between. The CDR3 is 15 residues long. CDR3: CASRASSANTGELFF. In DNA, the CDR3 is TGTGCCAGTAGGGCCTCTAGCGCGAACACCGGGGAGCTGTTTTTT.

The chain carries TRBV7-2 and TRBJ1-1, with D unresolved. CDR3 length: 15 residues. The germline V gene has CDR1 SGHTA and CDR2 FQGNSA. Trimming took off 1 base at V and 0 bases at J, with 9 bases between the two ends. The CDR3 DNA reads TGTGCCAGCAGCTTAGTAGCACGTATGAACACTGAAGCTTTCTTT. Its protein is CASSLVARMNTEAFF.

CDR3 protein: CASSPSSGTSAYEQYF. The CDR3 nucleotides read TGTGCCAGCAGCCCATCCTCCGGGACAAGCGCCTACGAGCAGTACTTC. The chain joins TRBV7-8 to TRBJ2-7, with D possibly matching TRBD1 (6 bases). The V gene lost 5 bases and the J gene lost 2 bases, with 19 bases spanning the gap. Germline CDR1 is SGHVS and CDR2 is FQNEAQ. The CDR3 consists of 16 residues.

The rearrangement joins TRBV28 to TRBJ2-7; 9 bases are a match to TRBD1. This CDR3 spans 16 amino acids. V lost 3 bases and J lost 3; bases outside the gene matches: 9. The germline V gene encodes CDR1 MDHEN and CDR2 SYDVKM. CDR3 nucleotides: TGTGCCAGCAGTTTCGACGGGACAGGGAAATACTACGAGCAGTACTTC. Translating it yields CASSFDGTGKYYEQYF.

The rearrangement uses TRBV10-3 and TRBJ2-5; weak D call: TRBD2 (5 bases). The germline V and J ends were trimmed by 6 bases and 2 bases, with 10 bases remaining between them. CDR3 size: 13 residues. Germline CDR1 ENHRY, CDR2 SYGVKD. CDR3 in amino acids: CAISNGLQETQYF. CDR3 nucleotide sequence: TGTGCCATCAGCAACGGACTTCAAGAGACCCAGTACTTC.

CDR3 in DNA: TGTGCCAGCAGTTTCAGGCCAGGGGACGAGCAGTACTTC. Protein: CASSFRPGDEQYF. The chain joins TRBV28 to TRBJ2-7, with D possibly matching TRBD1 (6 bases). The V end lost 3 bases, the J end lost 5 bases, and 11 bases lay between the germline ends. In germline, CDR1 is MDHEN, CDR2 SYDVKM. This CDR3 contains 13 residues.

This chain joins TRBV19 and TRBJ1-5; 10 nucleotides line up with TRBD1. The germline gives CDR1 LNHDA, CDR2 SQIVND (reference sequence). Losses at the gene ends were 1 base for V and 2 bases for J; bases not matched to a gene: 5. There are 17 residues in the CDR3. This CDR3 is CASSIGQGASGNQPQHF. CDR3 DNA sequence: TGTGCCAGTAGTATAGGACAGGGGGCATCTGGCAATCAGCCCCAGCATTTT.

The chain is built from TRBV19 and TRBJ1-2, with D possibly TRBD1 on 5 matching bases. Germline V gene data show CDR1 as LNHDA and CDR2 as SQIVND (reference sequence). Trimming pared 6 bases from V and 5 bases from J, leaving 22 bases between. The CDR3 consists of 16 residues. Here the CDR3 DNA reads TGTGCCAGTAGGTCACCGACAGCGACTGCGGATTATGGCTACACCTTC. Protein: CASRSPTATADYGYTF.

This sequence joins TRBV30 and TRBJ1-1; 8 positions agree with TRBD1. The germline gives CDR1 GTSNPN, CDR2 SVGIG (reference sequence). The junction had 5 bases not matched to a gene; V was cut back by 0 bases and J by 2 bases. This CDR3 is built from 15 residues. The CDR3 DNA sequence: TGTGCCTGGAGTGTAGCTGGACAGGGAAACACTGAAGCTTTCTTT. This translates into CAWSVAGQGNTEAFF.

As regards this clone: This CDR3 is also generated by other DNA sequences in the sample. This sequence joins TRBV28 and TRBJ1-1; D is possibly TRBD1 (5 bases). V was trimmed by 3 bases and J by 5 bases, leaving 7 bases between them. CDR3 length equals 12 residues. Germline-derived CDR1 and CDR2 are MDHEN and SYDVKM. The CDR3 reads CASSLKGTEAFF. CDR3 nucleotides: TGTGCCAGCAGTTTGAAGGGGACTGAAGCTTTCTTT.

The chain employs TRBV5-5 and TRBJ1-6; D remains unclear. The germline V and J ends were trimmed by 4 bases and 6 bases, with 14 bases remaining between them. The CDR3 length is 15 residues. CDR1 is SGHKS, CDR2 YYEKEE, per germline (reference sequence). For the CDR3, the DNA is TGTGCCAGCAGCCAAGGCCGCACAGTTAATTCACCCCTCCACTTT. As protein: CASSQGRTVNSPLHF.

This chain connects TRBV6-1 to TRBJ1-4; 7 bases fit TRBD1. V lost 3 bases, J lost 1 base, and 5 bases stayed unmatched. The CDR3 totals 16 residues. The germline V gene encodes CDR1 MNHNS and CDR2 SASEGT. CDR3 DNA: TGTGCCAGCAGTGAGTACAGGGGAGGAACTAATGAAAAACTGTTTTTT. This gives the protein CASSEYRGGTNEKLFF.

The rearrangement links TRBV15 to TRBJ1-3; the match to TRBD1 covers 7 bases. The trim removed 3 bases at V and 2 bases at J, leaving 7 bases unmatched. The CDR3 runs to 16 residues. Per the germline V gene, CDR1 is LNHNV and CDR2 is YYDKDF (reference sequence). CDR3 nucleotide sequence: TGTGCCACCAGCAGCCCCCCAGGGGGAACTGGAAACACCATATATTTT. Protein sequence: CATSSPPGGTGNTIYF.

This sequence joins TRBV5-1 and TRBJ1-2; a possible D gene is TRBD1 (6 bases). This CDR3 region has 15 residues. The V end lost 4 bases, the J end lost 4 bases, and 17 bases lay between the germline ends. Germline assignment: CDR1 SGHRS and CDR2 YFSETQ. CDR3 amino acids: CASSPTTGHAYGYTF. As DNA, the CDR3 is TGCGCCAGCAGCCCAACGACAGGCCACGCCTATGGCTACACCTTC.

The CDR3 coding sequence is TGCGCCAGCTGGTCTTCGGGACATTCCTACGAGCAGTACTTC. It translates to CASWSSGHSYEQYF. The chain carries TRBV10-1 and TRBJ2-7; the D gene is possibly TRBD1 (6 bases). The length of the CDR3 is 14 residues. V was pared by 8 bases and J by 1 base, with 15 bases between. Germline V gene sequence: CDR1 WNHNN, CDR2 SYGVQD (reference sequence).

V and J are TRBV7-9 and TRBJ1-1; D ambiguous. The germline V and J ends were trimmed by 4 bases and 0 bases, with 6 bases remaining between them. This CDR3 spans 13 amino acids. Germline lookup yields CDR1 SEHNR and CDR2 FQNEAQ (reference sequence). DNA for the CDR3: TGTGCCAGCAGCTCTATGGTGAACACTGAAGCTTTCTTT. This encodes CASSSMVNTEAFF.

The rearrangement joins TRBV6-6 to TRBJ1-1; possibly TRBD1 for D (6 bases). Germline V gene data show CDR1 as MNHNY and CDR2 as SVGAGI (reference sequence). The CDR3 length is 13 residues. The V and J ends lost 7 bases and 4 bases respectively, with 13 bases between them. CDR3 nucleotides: TGTGCCAGCAAAGACAGGTTCGGCACTGAAGCTTTCTTT. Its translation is CASKDRFGTEAFF.

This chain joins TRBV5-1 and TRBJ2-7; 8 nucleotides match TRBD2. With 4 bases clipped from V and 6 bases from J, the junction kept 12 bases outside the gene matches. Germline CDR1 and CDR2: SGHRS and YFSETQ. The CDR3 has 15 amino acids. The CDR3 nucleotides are TGCGCCAGCAGCCTAGCTCCCGGGACTAGTGGCGAGCAGTACTTC. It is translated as CASSLAPGTSGEQYF.

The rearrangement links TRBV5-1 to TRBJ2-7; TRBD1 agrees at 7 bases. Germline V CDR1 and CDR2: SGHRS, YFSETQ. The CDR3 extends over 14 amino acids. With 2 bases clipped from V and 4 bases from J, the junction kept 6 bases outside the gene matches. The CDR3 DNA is TGCGCCAGCAGCTTCGAGACAGGGCCTTACGAGCAGTACTTC. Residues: CASSFETGPYEQYF.

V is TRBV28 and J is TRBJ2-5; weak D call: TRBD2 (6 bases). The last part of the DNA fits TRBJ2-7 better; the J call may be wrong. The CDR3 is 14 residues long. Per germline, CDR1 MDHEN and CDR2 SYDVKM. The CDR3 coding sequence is TGTGCCAGCAGTCTCCAGGGACTCTCCTACGAGCAGTACTTC. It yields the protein CASSLQGLSYEQYF.

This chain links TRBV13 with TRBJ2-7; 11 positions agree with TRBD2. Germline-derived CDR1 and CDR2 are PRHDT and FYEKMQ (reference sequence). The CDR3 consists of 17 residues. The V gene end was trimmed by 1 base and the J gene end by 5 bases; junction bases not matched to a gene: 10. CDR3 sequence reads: CASSLALSGGALDEQYF. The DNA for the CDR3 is TGTGCCAGCAGCTTAGCCCTTAGCGGGGGGGCTCTCGACGAGCAGTACTTC.

The CDR3 sequence: CASSSGTGSLANYGYTF. CDR3 bases: TGTGCCAGCAGCTCCGGGACAGGGTCCCTAGCTAACTATGGCTACACCTTC. This chain joins TRBV7-9 and TRBJ1-2; 9 bases are a match to TRBD1. This CDR3 spans 17 amino acids. J was trimmed by 0 bases and V by 4 bases; bases with no gene match: 9. The germline CDR1 and CDR2 sequences are SEHNR and FQNEAQ (reference sequence).